Listed here are 10 T cell receptor beta chains from one sample, sequenced in a study of tumor and adjacent non-tumor tissue in lung cancer. The template was RNA from unsorted bulk tissue. This non-tumor lung sample came from over 3 cm beyond the tumor edge. A modified ARM-PCR protocol with three rounds of nested PCR amplified TCRbeta. MiXCR, applied by TCRdb to the multiplex PCR reads, yields one record per CDR3 protein. The sample shows roughly 45,000 distinct CDR3 sequences, 60% of them seen only once. The sample was distant non-tumor lung tissue. These receptors came from a man between 45 and 60 years old with non-small cell lung cancer.

There are a few counts of this clonotype. J is TRBJ2-7 and V is TRBV24-1, with TRBD1 matching over 10 bases. Trimming cost V 2 bases and J 1 base; bases outside gene matches: 1. Germline V CDR1 and CDR2: KGHDR, SFDVKD. The CDR3 is 15 residues long. CDR3 region: CATSDSGQGSYEQYF. Written as DNA, the CDR3 is TGTGCCACCAGTGATTCGGGACAGGGGTCCTACGAGCAGTACTTC.

This clonotype was recorded many times. V and J are TRBV6-2 or TRBV6-3 and TRBJ1-1, with D uncertain. CDR3 size: 12 residues. Trimming removed 2 bases at V and 4 bases at J, with 5 bases between. Germline V lookup: CDR1 MNHEY, CDR2 SVGEGT. CDR3: CASSYLFTEAFF. CDR3 DNA: TGTGCCAGCAGTTACCTCTTCACTGAAGCTTTCTTT.

As to this clonotype: The junction shows a germline mismatch at one end, possibly a read error. As DNA, the CDR3 is TGTGCCAGCAGCTTAAGACATGAAAAACTGTTTTTC. Encoded protein: CASSLRHEKLFF. The J gene is TRBJ1-4, the V gene TRBV7-9, with D uncertain. Germline V CDR1 and CDR2: SEHNR, FQNEAQ (reference sequence). CDR3 length: 12 amino acids.

This clonotype has more than one count but fewer than ten. V and J are TRBV5-4 and TRBJ2-1; TRBD2 matches at 9 bases. Germline loops: CDR1 SGHNT, CDR2 YYREEE (reference sequence). V lost 0 bases to trimming and J lost 6 bases; unmatched junction nucleotides: 1. This CDR3 spans 14 amino acids. CDR3 region: CASSLASGANEQFF. CDR3 nucleotides: TGTGCCAGCAGCTTGGCTAGCGGGGCCAATGAGCAGTTCTTC.

Of note for this clonotype: This may be a read error: a much more frequent sequence differs by one nucleotide. The chain has TRBV7-9 and TRBJ2-2; TRBD2 is a possible D gene (5 bases). In germline, CDR1 is SEHNR, CDR2 FQNEAQ (reference sequence). The CDR3 length is 14 residues. The chain's CDR3 is CASSLSQDTGELYF. CDR3 bases: TGTGCCAGCAGCTTATCCCAGGATACCGGGGAGCTGTATTTT.

This clonotype turned up a few times. A much larger clone differs from this one at a single base, so this may be a read error. V and J are TRBV10-3 and TRBJ1-4; the D is unclear. This CDR3 is 13 amino acids long. Trimming removed 10 bases at V and 6 bases at J, with 15 bases between. Germline V lookup: CDR1 ENHRY, CDR2 SYGVKD. In DNA, the CDR3 is TGTGCCACCTCCTCCGTGTCCGATGAAAAACTGTTTTTT. It encodes CATSSVSDEKLFF.

This clonotype was seen only a few times. With a much larger clone just one base away, this may be a read error. This chain links TRBV6-6 with TRBJ1-3; 7 bases fit TRBD1. Germline V gives CDR1 MNHNY, CDR2 SVGAGI (reference sequence). The CDR3 extends over 15 amino acids. CDR3 amino acids: CVSYQTGVSGNTIYF. The CDR3 bases are TGTGTCAGCTACCAAACAGGGGTTTCTGGAAACACCATATATTTT.

On this clonotype: One end of the junction fails to match germline, which may point to a read error. V is TRBV11-1 and J is TRBJ1-1; a possible D gene is TRBD1 (5 bases). CDR3 size: 13 residues. CDR1 is SGHAT and CDR2 is FQDESV in the germline V gene (reference sequence). In nucleotides, the CDR3 is TGTACCAGCAGCTTGCACGGGGGGACTGTAGCTTTCTTT. Amino acids: CTSSLHGGTVAFF.

Turning to this clonotype: A much larger clone lies one base from this, so it may be a read error. This chain uses TRBV28 with TRBJ2-4, with D perhaps matching TRBD1 (6 bases). The CDR3 totals 15 residues. Per the germline V gene, CDR1 is MDHEN and CDR2 is SYDVKM. V dropped 5 bases and J dropped 2 bases, with 13 bases sitting between them. The CDR3 here is CASSHRDGTKNIQYF. DNA of the CDR3: TGTGCCAGCAGTCACAGGGATGGAACCAAAAACATTCAGTACTTC.

This clonotype was counted a few times. A much larger clonotype is one base distant, so this may be a read error. Since no conserved phenylalanine or tryptophan closes the CDR3, a read error is the likely cause. The limits of the CDR3 on the DNA are not certain, so only TCRdb's listed CDR3 is given. V gene TRBV14 combines with J gene TRBJ1-1; the D call TRBD1 from the table was never checked on the DNA. CDR1 and CDR2 (germline): SGHDN, FVKESK. 13 amino acids form the CDR3, both terminal residues included. The CDR3 loop is CASSQEWDRRNFI.